This T cell receptor beta chain was observed in a study of blood T cell repertoires in COVID-19. V shed 8 bases, J shed 2 bases, and the junction held 10 bases outside the gene matches. CDR3 length equals 17 residues. Germline V gene data show CDR1 as LNHDA and CDR2 as SQIVND (reference sequence). Recruits, aged about 18 to 95 years, lived in 25 or so US areas. Participants reported their clinical history, and cohort assignment relied on those reports. Shortly before study entry, within 2 weeks, exposed participants had met a COVID-19 case. Original analysis: Reference gene primers were amplified, and this amplification served to estimate nucleated cell counts. Assay used: immunoSEQ multiplex PCR; TCRdb lists only in-frame clones, some missing. V and J calls plus clone size are reproduced from that table; the DNA served to infer D and trimming. This table holds around 220,000 clones, around 87% found once.

This sequence was found in a man aged 30 to 45 who had been exposed to COVID-19. The chain carries TRBV19 and TRBJ2-6, with TRBD2 matching 9 bases. Sequenced sample: PBMCs or T cells enriched from blood (not recorded which). DNA of the CDR3: TGTGCCAGTGCCTCCACACGCGGGAGGGCTGGGGCCAACGTCCTGACTTTC. Translated, it gives CASASTRGRAGANVLTF.